This section outlines one TCR beta chain sequence together with its context. Its antigen remains unknown. This CDR3 has 13 residues. V lost 4 bases to trimming and J lost 4 bases; unmatched junction nucleotides: 2. Germline V gives CDR1 SGDLS, CDR2 YYNGEE. The study ran its PCR with 60 Vbeta and 13 Jbeta primers. Assay: immunoSEQ multiplex PCR; the TCRdb copy retains only in-frame clones and omits some. The sample contains about 130,000 clones, roughly 71% of which appear only once. The data are from a study of cytomegalovirus exposure and HLA in healthy donors. The overall study: Earlier results showed roughly 120 million unique TCR beta sequences derived from about 179 million T cells. Overall study results and limits: Certain indistinguishable V segments, among them TRBV6-2 and TRBV6-3, were excluded. Sequencing likely generated an artifact that appeared as a cluster of highly shared sequence variants. Roughly uniform sequencing depth across donors was assumed, possibly incorrectly.

This clonotype was sampled from a man under 40 in good health and CMV-seronegative. Material for sequencing was PBMCs. The chain has TRBV9 and TRBJ1-3; TRBD1 matches 7 bases. The CDR3 loop reads CASSLDRGNTIYF. The CDR3 region has the DNA TGTGCCAGCAGCCTGGACAGGGGAAACACCATATATTTT.